A selection of T cell receptor beta chains follows, all from one sample in a study of blood T cell repertoires in COVID-19. Only in-frame clones appear in the TCRdb table, and some are missing; sequencing was by immunoSEQ multiplex PCR. The data contain around 200,000 clones, around 85% of them singletons. Sample: PBMCs or T cells enriched from blood (not recorded which). The receptor set was obtained from a man aged 40-49 years who had recovered from COVID-19. The CDR3 runs from the conserved cysteine through the conserved F or W. The order of the fields is clone size, J gene, V gene, D gene, CDR3 DNA, CDR3 protein. A D gene is named only where the DNA matches it firmly. Clone size, where shown, is once, few, many, or a class for clones that have expanded.

size: .; J: TRBJ1-4; V: TRBV25-1; D: .; DNA: TGTGCCAGAAGTGCGATCAGGCAGGGCGTTGGTAATGAAAAACTGTTTTTT; CDR3: CARSAIRQGVGNEKLFF
size: .; J: TRBJ2-1; V: TRBV7-7; D: TRBD2; DNA: TGTGCTAGCAGCCCGCTATCGAGCGGGAGCAATGAGCAGTTCTTC; CDR3: CASSPLSSGSNEQFF
size: .; J: TRBJ1-4; V: TRBV29-1; D: .; DNA: TGCAGCGTTGAAGAGGACACACTCGGACGTAATGAAAAACTGTTTTTT; CDR3: CSVEEDTLGRNEKLFF
size: .; J: TRBJ1-2; V: TRBV29-1; D: TRBD1; DNA: TGCAGCGTTGAAGTCCGGGACAGGCCCACCTTC; CDR3: CSVEVRDRPTF
size: .; J: TRBJ2-7; V: TRBV7-8; D: .; DNA: TGTGCCAGCAGCCGGGAGAGGAGCTACGAGCAGTACTTC; CDR3: CASSRERSYEQYF
size: .; J: TRBJ2-2; V: TRBV28; D: TRBD1; DNA: TGTGCCAGCAGTTTTTTGTACGGGACAGGGGCCACCGGGGAGCTGTTTTTT; CDR3: CASSFLYGTGATGELFF
size: few; J: TRBJ1-6; V: TRBV2; D: .; DNA: TGTGCCAGCAGCGAGCAGGGGCAGGGTTCTAATTCACCCCTCCACTTT; CDR3: CASSEQGQGSNSPLHF
size: .; J: TRBJ2-3; V: TRBV30; D: .; DNA: TGTGCCTGGAGTTCGGGAACTAGCACAGATACGCAGTATTTT; CDR3: CAWSSGTSTDTQYF
size: .; J: TRBJ1-1; V: TRBV5-1; D: TRBD1; DNA: TGCGCCAGCAGCTTGGATCCGGGACAGGCAGTCACTGAAGCTTTCTTT; CDR3: CASSLDPGQAVTEAFF
size: .; J: TRBJ1-2; V: TRBV27; D: TRBD1; DNA: TGTGCCAGCAGTGTACAGGGGAGCAACTATGGCTACACCTTC; CDR3: CASSVQGSNYGYTF
size: .; J: TRBJ1-2; V: TRBV20-1; D: .; DNA: TGCAGTGCTAGTGGAGGGGGCTATGGCTACACCTTC; CDR3: CSASGGGYGYTF
size: .; J: TRBJ1-1; V: TRBV5-4; D: TRBD1; DNA: TGTGCCAGCAGCCGGGACAGGTCGTGGGGTGAAGCTTTCTTT; CDR3: CASSRDRSWGEAFF
size: .; J: TRBJ1-1; V: TRBV7-9; D: .; DNA: TGTGCCAGCAGCTTAGAGCAATTTACCGGGTCTTTCTTT; CDR3: CASSLEQFTGSFF
size: once; J: TRBJ1-2; V: TRBV27; D: TRBD1; DNA: TGTGCCAGCAGTATAACAGGGGGCTTTGGCTACACCTTC; CDR3: CASSITGGFGYTF
size: .; J: TRBJ1-1; V: TRBV30; D: .; DNA: TGTGCCTGGAGTGTACTGGGCAGGAACACTGAAGCTTTCTTT; CDR3: CAWSVLGRNTEAFF
size: .; J: TRBJ1-1; V: TRBV18; D: .; DNA: TGTGCCAGCTCACCAGGGGGCGTTGGCACTGAAGCTTTCTTT; CDR3: CASSPGGVGTEAFF
size: .; J: TRBJ2-7; V: TRBV6-5; D: .; DNA: TGTGCCAGCAGCCGGGTGGCCTCCTACGAGCAGTACTTC; CDR3: CASSRVASYEQYF
size: few; J: TRBJ2-4; V: TRBV7-8; D: TRBD1; DNA: TGTGCCAGCAGCCAAAGGGACAGTTGGACGGACATTCAGTACTTC; CDR3: CASSQRDSWTDIQYF
size: .; J: TRBJ2-1; V: TRBV18; D: TRBD2; DNA: TGTGCCAGCTCACCCCTCCCTAGCGGGAGTGGGCGCTACAATGAGCAGTTCTTC; CDR3: CASSPLPSGSGRYNEQFF
size: .; J: TRBJ1-3; V: TRBV28; D: .; DNA: TGTGCCAGCAGTTTAGGACACCTCTCTGGAAACACCATATATTTT; CDR3: CASSLGHLSGNTIYF
size: .; J: TRBJ1-6; V: TRBV19; D: TRBD1; DNA: TGTGCCAGTAGTTCACAGGGGGTTAATTCACCCCTCCACTTT; CDR3: CASSSQGVNSPLHF
size: .; J: TRBJ1-1; V: TRBV5-1; D: .; DNA: TGCGCCAGCACGTCCGGGACTTTTATCTCGACTGAAGCTTTCTTT; CDR3: CASTSGTFISTEAFF
size: few; J: TRBJ1-4; V: TRBV5-6; D: TRBD1; DNA: TGTGCCAGCAGCCAACAGGGGGGCGCTAATGAAAAACTGTTTTTT; CDR3: CASSQQGGANEKLFF
size: .; J: TRBJ1-1; V: TRBV18; D: .; DNA: TGTGCCAGCTCACCCGAAGTCCGCTCAGGTGAAGCTTTCTTT; CDR3: CASSPEVRSGEAFF
size: .; J: TRBJ2-1; V: TRBV28; D: .; DNA: TGTGCCAGCAGTTTAAAAAATGACCGGAGGGGGCTACAGACCGATGAGCAGTTCTTC; CDR3: CASSLKNDRRGLQTDEQFF
size: .; J: TRBJ1-6; V: TRBV2; D: .; DNA: TGTGCCAGCAGTGAAGCTTTGGGGGCACGATCACCCCTCCACTTT; CDR3: CASSEALGARSPLHF
size: .; J: TRBJ2-7; V: TRBV10-3; D: TRBD1; DNA: TGTGCCATCAGTGGCGGACAGGCTACCTACGAGCAGTACTTC; CDR3: CAISGGQATYEQYF
size: few; J: TRBJ2-7; V: TRBV7-9; D: .; DNA: TGTGCCAGCAGCTCGGTCTACGAGCAGTACTTC; CDR3: CASSSVYEQYF
size: .; J: TRBJ2-5; V: TRBV27; D: .; DNA: TGTGCCAGCAGTTGGGGACATGGGGAGACCCAGTACTTC; CDR3: CASSWGHGETQYF
size: .; J: TRBJ1-4; V: TRBV19; D: .; DNA: TGTGCCAGTAGTATGTTGGACTATCGGGCATTTGCAACTAATGAAAAACTGTTTTTT; CDR3: CASSMLDYRAFATNEKLFF
size: .; J: TRBJ1-5; V: TRBV19; D: .; DNA: TGTGCCAGTAGCCGGGGGGTTAACAATCAGCCCCAGCATTTT; CDR3: CASSRGVNNQPQHF
size: .; J: TRBJ1-4; V: TRBV15; D: .; DNA: TGTGCCACCAGCACAGGGGAGGGATATGAAAAACTGTTTTTT; CDR3: CATSTGEGYEKLFF
size: .; J: TRBJ1-5; V: TRBV3-1/TRBV3-2; D: .; DNA: TGTGCCAGCAGCCCTGCTACCAATCAGCCCCAGCATTTT; CDR3: CASSPATNQPQHF
size: .; J: TRBJ2-5; V: TRBV5-1; D: TRBD1; DNA: TGCGCCAGCAGCTCGGGCGGGACAGGGGTAAAGACCCAGTACTTC; CDR3: CASSSGGTGVKTQYF
size: .; J: TRBJ2-2; V: TRBV7-3; D: .; DNA: TGTGCCAGCAGCTCCTATAACGGGGAGCTGTTTTTT; CDR3: CASSSYNGELFF
size: .; J: TRBJ1-3; V: TRBV7-9; D: .; DNA: TGTGCCAGCAGCTTAGGTGACAGAGTAAACACCATATATTTT; CDR3: CASSLGDRVNTIYF
size: .; J: TRBJ2-5; V: TRBV5-8; D: .; DNA: TGTGCCAGCAGCTACGTGGCCAGCCAAGAGACCCAGTACTTC; CDR3: CASSYVASQETQYF
size: .; J: TRBJ2-7; V: TRBV19; D: .; DNA: TGTGCCAGTAGTATAGACGGGGTTCTCAAGGAGCAGTACTTC; CDR3: CASSIDGVLKEQYF
size: .; J: TRBJ1-5; V: TRBV6-5; D: .; DNA: TGTGCCAGCAGGAGCACTGGCAATCAGCCCCAGCATTTT; CDR3: CASRSTGNQPQHF
size: .; J: TRBJ2-2; V: TRBV30; D: TRBD1; DNA: TGTGCCTGGAGTGGGGCAGGGGGATACACCGGGGAGCTGTTTTTT; CDR3: CAWSGAGGYTGELFF
size: .; J: TRBJ2-7; V: TRBV27; D: TRBD2; DNA: TGTGCCAGCAGTTCCGCGACGGGTGCGGGAGGCCCCTCCTACGAGCAGTACTTC; CDR3: CASSSATGAGGPSYEQYF
size: .; J: TRBJ1-2; V: TRBV2; D: TRBD1; DNA: TGTGCCAGCAGGCCGGGACAGTATGGCTACACCTTC; CDR3: CASRPGQYGYTF
size: .; J: TRBJ1-1; V: TRBV6-5; D: .; DNA: TGTGCCAGCCTCAGGGAGGGTGTCGCTGAAGCTTTCTTT; CDR3: CASLREGVAEAFF
size: .; J: TRBJ2-7; V: TRBV19; D: TRBD2; DNA: TGTGCCAGTAGTATCGGGTCCCTAGCGGGAGGGAGCTCCTACGAGCAGTACTTC; CDR3: CASSIGSLAGGSSYEQYF
size: .; J: TRBJ1-5; V: TRBV10-3; D: .; DNA: TGTGCCATCAGTCGAAAAATAGATCAGCCCCAGCATTTT; CDR3: CAISRKIDQPQHF
size: few; J: TRBJ1-1; V: TRBV28; D: .; DNA: TGTGCCAGCAGTTTTCAGGCCATAAACACTGAAGCTTTCTTT; CDR3: CASSFQAINTEAFF
size: .; J: TRBJ1-5; V: TRBV2; D: TRBD1; DNA: TGTGCCAGCACCGGGACAGGGTCGCATCAGCCCCAGCATTTT; CDR3: CASTGTGSHQPQHF
size: .; J: TRBJ2-1; V: TRBV11-3; D: .; DNA: TGTGCCAGCAGCTTATTTCAGGGGAACTACAATGAGCAGTTCTTC; CDR3: CASSLFQGNYNEQFF
size: .; J: TRBJ1-1; V: TRBV24-1; D: .; DNA: TGTGCCACCACGGAGGGCCTGAACACTGAAGCTTTCTTT; CDR3: CATTEGLNTEAFF
size: .; J: TRBJ2-1; V: TRBV2; D: .; DNA: TGTGCCAGCAGTCCTACTAGCCCTGCGTTCCATGAGCAGTTCTTC; CDR3: CASSPTSPAFHEQFF
size: .; J: TRBJ2-5; V: TRBV27; D: .; DNA: TGTGCCAGCAGCCTGGGAAGGGGCCGGGAGACCCAGTACTTC; CDR3: CASSLGRGRETQYF
size: .; J: TRBJ2-6; V: TRBV28; D: .; DNA: TGTGCCAGCAGTCAAACAGTCTCTGGGGCCAACGTCCTGACTTTC; CDR3: CASSQTVSGANVLTF
size: once; J: TRBJ1-2; V: TRBV28; D: TRBD1; DNA: TGTGCCAGCAGGGCGGGACAGGGGATGTACACCTTC; CDR3: CASRAGQGMYTF
size: .; J: TRBJ2-1; V: TRBV19; D: TRBD1; DNA: TGTGCCAGTAGTACAATAATGGGACAGCCCGATGAGCAGTTCTTC; CDR3: CASSTIMGQPDEQFF
size: .; J: TRBJ1-1; V: TRBV18; D: TRBD1; DNA: TGTGCCAGCTCACCAGGGACAGGGGTAGGCACTGAAGCTTTCTTT; CDR3: CASSPGTGVGTEAFF